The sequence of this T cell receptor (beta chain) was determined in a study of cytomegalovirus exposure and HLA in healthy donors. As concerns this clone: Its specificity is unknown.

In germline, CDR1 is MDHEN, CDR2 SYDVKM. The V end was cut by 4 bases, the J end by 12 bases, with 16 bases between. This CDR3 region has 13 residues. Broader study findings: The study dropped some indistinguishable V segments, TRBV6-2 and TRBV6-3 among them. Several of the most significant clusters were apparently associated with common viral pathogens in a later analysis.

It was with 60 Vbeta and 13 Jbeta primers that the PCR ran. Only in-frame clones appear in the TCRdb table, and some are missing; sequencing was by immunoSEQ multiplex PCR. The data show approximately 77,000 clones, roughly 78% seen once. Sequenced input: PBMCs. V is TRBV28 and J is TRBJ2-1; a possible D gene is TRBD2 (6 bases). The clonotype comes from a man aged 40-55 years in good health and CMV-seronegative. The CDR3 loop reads CASSSPPGAGQFF. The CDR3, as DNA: TGTGCCAGCAGTTCCCCCCCGGGAGCGGGGCAGTTCTTC.